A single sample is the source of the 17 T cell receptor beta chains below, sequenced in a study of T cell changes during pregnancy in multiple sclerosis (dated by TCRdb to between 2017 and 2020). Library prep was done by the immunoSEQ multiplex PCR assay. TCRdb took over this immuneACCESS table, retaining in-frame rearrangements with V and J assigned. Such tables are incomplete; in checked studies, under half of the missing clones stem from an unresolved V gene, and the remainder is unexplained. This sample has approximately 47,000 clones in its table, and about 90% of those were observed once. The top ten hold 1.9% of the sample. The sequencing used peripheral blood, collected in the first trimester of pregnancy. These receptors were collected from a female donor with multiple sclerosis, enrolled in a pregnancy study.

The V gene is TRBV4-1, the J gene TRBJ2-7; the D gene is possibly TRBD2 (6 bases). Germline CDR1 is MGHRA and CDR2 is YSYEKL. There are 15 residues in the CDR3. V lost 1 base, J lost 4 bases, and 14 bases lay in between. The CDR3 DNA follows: TGCGCCAGCAGCCAAGGACCATCGGGGGAATACGAGCAGTACTTC. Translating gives CASSQGPSGEYEQYF.

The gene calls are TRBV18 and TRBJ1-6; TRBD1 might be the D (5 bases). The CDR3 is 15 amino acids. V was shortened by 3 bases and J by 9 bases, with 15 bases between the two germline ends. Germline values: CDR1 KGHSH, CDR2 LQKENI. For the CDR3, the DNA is TGTGCCAGCTCACCGGTCGGGATCGGGGGTTCACCCCTCCACTTT. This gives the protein CASSPVGIGGSPLHF.

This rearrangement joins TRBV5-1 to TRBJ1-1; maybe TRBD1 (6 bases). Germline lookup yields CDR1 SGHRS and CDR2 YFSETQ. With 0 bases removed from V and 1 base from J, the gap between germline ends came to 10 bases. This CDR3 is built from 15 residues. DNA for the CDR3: TGCGCCAGCAGCTTGGAAGGGACACCGAACACTGAAGCTTTCTTT. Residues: CASSLEGTPNTEAFF.

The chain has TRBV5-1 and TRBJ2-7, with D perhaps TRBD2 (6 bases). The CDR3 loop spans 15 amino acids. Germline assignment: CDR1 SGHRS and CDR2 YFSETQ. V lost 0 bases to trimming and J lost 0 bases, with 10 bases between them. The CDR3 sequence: CASSLGAGSSYEQYF. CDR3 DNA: TGCGCCAGCAGCTTGGGGGCGGGGAGCTCCTACGAGCAGTACTTC.

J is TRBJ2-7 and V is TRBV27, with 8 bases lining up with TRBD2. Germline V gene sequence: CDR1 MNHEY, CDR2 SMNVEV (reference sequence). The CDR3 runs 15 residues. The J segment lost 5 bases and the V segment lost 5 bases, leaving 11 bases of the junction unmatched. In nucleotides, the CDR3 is TGTGCCAGCAGTACCTTAGCGGGGAAGGGGGACGAGCAGTACTTC. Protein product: CASSTLAGKGDEQYF.

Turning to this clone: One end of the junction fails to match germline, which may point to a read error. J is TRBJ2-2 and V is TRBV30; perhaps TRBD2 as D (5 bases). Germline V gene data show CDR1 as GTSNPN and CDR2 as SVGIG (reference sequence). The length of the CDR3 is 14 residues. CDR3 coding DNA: TGTGCCTGGAGTGTTTTAGTGGGAAGGGCGAGGGTGATTTTT. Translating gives CAWSVLVGRARVIF.

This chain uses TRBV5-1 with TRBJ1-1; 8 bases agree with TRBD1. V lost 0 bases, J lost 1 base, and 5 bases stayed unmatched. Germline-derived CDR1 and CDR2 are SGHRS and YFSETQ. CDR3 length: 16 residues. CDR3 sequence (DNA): TGCGCCAGCAGCTTGGTTTACAGGGGGAAGAACACTGAAGCTTTCTTT. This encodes CASSLVYRGKNTEAFF.

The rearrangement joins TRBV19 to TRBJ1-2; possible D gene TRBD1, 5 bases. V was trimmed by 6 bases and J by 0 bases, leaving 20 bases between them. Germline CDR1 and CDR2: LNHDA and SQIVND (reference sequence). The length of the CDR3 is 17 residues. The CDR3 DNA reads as TGTGCCAGTAGGGACTGGGGAGGGGCCCGAGCTAACTATGGCTACACCTTC. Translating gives CASRDWGGARANYGYTF. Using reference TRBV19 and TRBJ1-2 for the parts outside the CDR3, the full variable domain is DGGITQSPKYLFRKEGQNVTLSCEQNLNHDAMYWYRQDPGQGLRLIYYSQIVNDFQKGDIAEGYSVSREKKESFPLTVTSAQKNPTAFYLCASRDWGGARANYGYTFGSGTRLTVV.

In DNA form, the CDR3 reads TGTGCCAGCAGCCTGGGGGGGCCAGAGACTAATGAAAAACTGTTTTTT. Protein: CASSLGGPETNEKLFF. V is TRBV7-6 and J is TRBJ1-4, with TRBD1 as a possible D gene (6 bases). V lost 5 bases and J lost 2, with 15 bases in between. The CDR3 runs to 16 residues. The germline gives CDR1 SGHVS, CDR2 FNYEAQ.

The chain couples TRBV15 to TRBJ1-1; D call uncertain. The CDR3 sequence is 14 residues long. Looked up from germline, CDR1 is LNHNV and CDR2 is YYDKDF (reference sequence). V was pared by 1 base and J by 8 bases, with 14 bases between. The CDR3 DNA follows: TGTGCCACCAGCAGAGGCGGAGTTATTTCCGAAGCTTTCTTT. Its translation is CATSRGGVISEAFF. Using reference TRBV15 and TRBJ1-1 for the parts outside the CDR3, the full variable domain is DAMVIQNPRYQVTQFGKPVTLSCSQTLNHNVMYWYQQKSSQAPKLLFHYYDKDFNNEADTPDNFQSRRPNTSFCFLDIRSPGLGDTAMYLCATSRGGVISEAFFGQGTRLTVV.

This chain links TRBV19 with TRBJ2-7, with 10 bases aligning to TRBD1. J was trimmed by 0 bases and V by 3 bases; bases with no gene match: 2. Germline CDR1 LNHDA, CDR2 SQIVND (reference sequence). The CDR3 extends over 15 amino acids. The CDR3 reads CASSMRTGGSYEQYF. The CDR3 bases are TGTGCCAGTAGTATGCGGACAGGGGGCTCCTACGAGCAGTACTTC.

DNA of the CDR3: TGTGCCAGCAGCCGGGACAGTAACTATGGCTACACCTTC. Its translation: CASSRDSNYGYTF. The chain links TRBV7-2 to TRBJ1-2, with 7 bases fitting TRBD1. Trimming at V came to 5 bases and at J to 1 base, leaving 1 base not matched to a gene. This CDR3 has 13 residues. CDR1 and CDR2 (germline): SGHTA, FQGNSA.

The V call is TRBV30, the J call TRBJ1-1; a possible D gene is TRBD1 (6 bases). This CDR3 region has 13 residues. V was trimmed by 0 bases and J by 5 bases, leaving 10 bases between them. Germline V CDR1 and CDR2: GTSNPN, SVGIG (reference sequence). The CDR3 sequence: CAWSVRGWTEAFF. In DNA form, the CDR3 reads TGTGCCTGGAGTGTAAGGGGGTGGACTGAAGCTTTCTTT. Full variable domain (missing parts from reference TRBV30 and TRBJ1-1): SQTIHQWPATLVQPVGSPLSLECTVEGTSNPNLYWYRQAAGRGLQLLFYSVGIGQISSEVPQNLSASRPQDRQFILSSKKLLLSDSGFYLCAWSVRGWTEAFFGQGTRLTVV.

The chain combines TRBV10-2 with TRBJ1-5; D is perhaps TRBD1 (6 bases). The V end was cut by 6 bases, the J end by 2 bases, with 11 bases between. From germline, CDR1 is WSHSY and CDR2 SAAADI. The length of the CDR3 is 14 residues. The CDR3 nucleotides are TGCGCCAGCAGGAGGGGGAGCGGCAATCAGCCCCAGCATTTT. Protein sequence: CASRRGSGNQPQHF.

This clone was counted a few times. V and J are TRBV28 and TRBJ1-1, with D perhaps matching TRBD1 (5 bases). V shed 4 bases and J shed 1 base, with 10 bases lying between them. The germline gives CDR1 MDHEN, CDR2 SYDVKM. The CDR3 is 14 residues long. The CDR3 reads CASSWAGGNTEAFF. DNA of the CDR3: TGTGCCAGCAGTTGGGCGGGGGGGAACACTGAAGCTTTCTTT.

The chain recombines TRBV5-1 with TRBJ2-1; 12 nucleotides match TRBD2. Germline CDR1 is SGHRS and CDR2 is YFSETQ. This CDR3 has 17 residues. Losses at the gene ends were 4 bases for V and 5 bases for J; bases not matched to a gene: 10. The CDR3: CASSLYLLAGGHNEQFF. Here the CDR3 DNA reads TGCGCCAGCAGCCTCTACTTACTAGCGGGGGGACACAATGAGCAGTTCTTC.

CDR3 DNA: TGTGCCAGCTCAACCACTACCGGGACAGGCGGTGGTGGAACTAATGAAAAACTGTTTTTT. Amino acids: CASSTTTGTGGGGTNEKLFF. The rearrangement joins TRBV18 to TRBJ1-4, with TRBD1 matching over 8 bases. With 5 bases clipped from V and 1 base from J, the junction kept 18 bases outside the gene matches. This CDR3 has 20 residues. Germline CDR1 reads KGHSH; CDR2 reads LQKENI.